These T cell receptor beta chains were read from a single sample in a study of T cells after posttransplantation cyclophosphamide. TCRdb's table, derived via immunoSEQ multiplex PCR, lists solely in-frame clones and lacks some. The sample was found to contain approximately 35,000 clones, and every one recurs. Sample: PBMCs. These receptors were taken from a girl aged 10 to 17 in good health, CMV-negative, and a related stem cell transplant donor. CDR3s include the opening cysteine and the closing phenylalanine or tryptophan. The D gene is left open where the match is weak. Expanded clones are given a class, and other clones once, few, many or no size at all.

>TRBV6-5|NA|TRBD1|TRBJ2-1
CASTLGGQQNEQFF
TGTGCCAGCACCCTAGGGGGCCAACAGAATGAGCAGTTCTTC
>TRBV11-2|many|TRBD1|TRBJ1-1
CASRRGQGRGNTEAFF
TGTGCCAGCAGGAGAGGACAGGGGAGGGGGAACACTGAAGCTTTCTTT
>TRBV4-3|NA|NA|TRBJ2-3
CASSQDAGGTDTQYF
TGCGCCAGCAGCCAAGATGCGGGCGGCACAGATACGCAGTATTTT
>TRBV10-2|many|NA|TRBJ1-1
CASTITGGGVVEAFF
TGCGCCAGCACCATCACGGGGGGGGGTGTAGTTGAAGCTTTCTTT
>TRBV11-1|NA|TRBD2|TRBJ2-1
CASSLRTRFDHEQFF
TGTGCCAGCAGCTTAAGGACTAGGTTTGATCATGAGCAGTTCTTC
>TRBV6-6|many|NA|TRBJ2-7
CASSSLASLYQGEQYF
TGTGCCAGCAGTTCCCTCGCTAGCCTCTACCAGGGGGAGCAGTACTTC
>TRBV19|few|TRBD2|TRBJ2-2
CASSILHGTRGSHTGELFF
TGTGCCAGTAGTATCCTCCACGGGACTAGGGGTTCGCACACCGGGGAGCTGTTTTTT
>TRBV30|NA|TRBD2|TRBJ2-7
CAWGTSGSSEQYF
TGTGCCTGGGGGACTAGCGGGAGTAGCGAGCAGTACTTC
>TRBV28|many|NA|TRBJ1-1
CASRGGALTKNTEAFF
TGTGCCAGTAGGGGGGGGGCCCTAACGAAGAACACTGAAGCTTTCTTT
>TRBV6-1|many|NA|TRBJ2-1
CASTLGGDANEQFF
TGTGCCAGCACCTTGGGGGGAGACGCTAATGAGCAGTTCTTC
>TRBV13|few|TRBD2|TRBJ2-2
CASSFLRRESGTGELFF
TGTGCCAGCAGCTTTCTTCGGCGGGAGTCAGGCACCGGGGAGCTGTTTTTT
>TRBV6-5|many|NA|TRBJ2-7
CASSTGSVYEQYF
TGTGCCAGCAGCACCGGGTCCGTTTACGAGCAGTACTTC
>TRBV2|many|TRBD1|TRBJ1-2
CASSTGTGPRGYTF
TGTGCCAGCAGTACCGGGACAGGACCGCGTGGCTACACCTTC
>TRBV30|many|NA|TRBJ1-2
CAWSGPGGYTF
TGTGCCTGGAGTGGGCCTGGCGGCTACACCTTC
>TRBV2|NA|NA|TRBJ2-7
CASSEALPTGRIYYEQYF
TGTGCCAGCAGTGAAGCGCTTCCGACAGGAAGAATCTACTACGAGCAGTACTTC
>TRBV4-1|many|TRBD1|TRBJ2-7
CASSQSTGTYEQYF
TGCGCCAGCAGCCAATCGACAGGGACCTACGAGCAGTACTTC
>TRBV4-3|many|NA|TRBJ2-2
CASKSTANTGELFF
TGCGCCAGCAAATCGACAGCTAACACCGGGGAGCTGTTTTTT
>TRBV18|many|NA|TRBJ2-3
CASSGTSGGDTQYF
TGTGCCAGCTCAGGGACTTCCGGGGGAGATACGCAGTATTTT
>TRBV11-3|many|TRBD1|TRBJ1-1
CASSPGQGSEAFF
TGTGCCAGCAGCCCGGGACAGGGCTCAGAAGCTTTCTTT
>TRBV6-5|many|NA|TRBJ1-1
CASSLEGRNTEAFF
TGTGCCAGCAGTTTAGAAGGGAGGAACACTGAAGCTTTCTTT
>TRBV27|few|NA|TRBJ1-6
CASSLFGSSYNSPLHF
TGTGCCAGCAGTTTATTCGGGAGCTCCTATAATTCACCCCTCCACTTT
>TRBV19|many|NA|TRBJ2-3
CASSIDGGGPQYF
TGTGCCAGTAGTATAGATGGGGGGGGGCCGCAGTATTTT
>TRBV7-9|NA|TRBD2|TRBJ2-5
CASSFGGGGLRETQYF
TGTGCCAGCAGCTTCGGCGGGGGGGGGCTGCGGGAGACCCAGTACTTC
>TRBV27|few|NA|TRBJ1-3
CASSPTGTAGNTIYF
TGTGCCAGCAGTCCAACCGGGACTGCCGGAAACACCATATATTTT
>TRBV10-2|many|NA|TRBJ1-5
CASRKTTDSLSNQPQHF
TGCGCCAGCAGAAAAACAACGGACAGCCTTAGCAATCAGCCCCAGCATTTT
>TRBV5-4|NA|TRBD1|TRBJ1-2
CASSGTGTGYTF
TGTGCCAGCAGCGGGACAGGGACCGGCTACACCTTC
>TRBV29-1|few|NA|TRBJ2-1
CSASPGGVSNEQFF
TGCAGCGCTAGCCCCGGAGGCGTTAGCAATGAGCAGTTCTTC
>TRBV2|NA|NA|TRBJ2-7
CASSEGNYEQYF
TGTGCCAGCAGTGAAGGTAACTACGAGCAGTACTTC
>TRBV14|NA|TRBD2|TRBJ2-3
CASSQGRLIAGTDTQYF
TGTGCCAGCAGCCAAGGCAGGTTGATAGCGGGGACAGATACGCAGTATTTT
>TRBV7-9|many|TRBD1|TRBJ1-5
CASQGGGLNQPQHF
TGTGCCAGCCAGGGGGGCGGACTCAATCAGCCCCAGCATTTT
>TRBV5-4|NA|NA|TRBJ2-2
CASSLGGTGELFF
TGTGCCAGCAGCTTGGGAGGGACCGGGGAGCTGTTTTTT
>TRBV5-6|many|NA|TRBJ1-2
CASSLVSGNYGYTF
TGTGCCAGCAGCTTGGTATCAGGCAACTATGGCTACACCTTC
>TRBV11-2|many|NA|TRBJ1-2
CASSEQRDLGYTF
TGTGCCAGCAGCGAACAACGGGATCTGGGCTACACCTTC
>TRBV6-5|NA|NA|TRBJ2-5
CASSLTGLGEETQYF
TGTGCCAGCAGTTTGACAGGCCTAGGGGAAGAGACCCAGTACTTC
>TRBV5-1|many|NA|TRBJ1-2
CASSLAGQINGYTF
TGCGCCAGCAGCTTGGCTGGACAGATAAATGGCTACACCTTC
>TRBV7-3|many|NA|TRBJ2-2
CASSPLNTGELFF
TGTGCCAGCAGCCCCTTAAACACCGGGGAGCTGTTTTTT
>TRBV30|many|NA|TRBJ1-3
CACGGKGNTIYF
TGTGCCTGTGGGGGCAAGGGAAACACCATATATTTT
>TRBV7-3|many|NA|TRBJ2-4
CTFLGRNIQYF
TGTACCTTTTTGGGGAGAAACATTCAGTACTTC
>TRBV10-2|many|TRBD2|TRBJ2-7
CASSENLGLAGSYEQYF
TGCGCCAGCAGTGAGAATCTGGGACTAGCGGGCTCCTACGAGCAGTACTTC
>TRBV2|many|NA|TRBJ2-2
CASSEASARVNTGELFF
TGTGCCAGCAGTGAAGCGAGCGCCAGGGTGAACACCGGGGAGCTGTTTTTT
>TRBV18|many|NA|TRBJ2-2
CASSPRTDGRVTGELFF
TGTGCCAGCTCACCACGGACCGACGGCAGGGTCACCGGGGAGCTGTTTTTT
>TRBV6-5|many|TRBD2|TRBJ2-2
CASSYSGGSGELFF
TGTGCCAGCAGTTACTCGGGGGGGAGCGGGGAGCTGTTTTTT
>TRBV30|NA|TRBD1|TRBJ1-1
CAWRLLRGQGAKNTEAFF
TGTGCCTGGAGACTACTGAGGGGACAGGGGGCGAAGAACACTGAAGCTTTCTTT
>TRBV28|NA|NA|TRBJ1-5
CATREGRIYSNQPQHF
TGTGCCACCCGGGAGGGTAGAATCTATAGCAATCAGCCCCAGCATTTT
>TRBV7-3|many|TRBD1|TRBJ1-6
CASSLETGGEHNSPLHF
TGTGCCAGCAGCTTAGAGACAGGGGGCGAACATAATTCACCCCTCCACTTT
>TRBV18|NA|TRBD1|TRBJ1-3
CASSEGQGFGNTIYF
TGTGCCAGCTCAGAGGGACAGGGGTTCGGAAACACCATATATTTT
>TRBV12-5|NA|NA|TRBJ2-3
CASGPGSTDAQYF
TGTGCTAGTGGCCCCGGAAGTACAGATGCGCAGTATTTT
>TRBV10-3|NA|NA|TRBJ2-7
CAISEGHEQYF
TGTGCCATCAGCGAGGGCCACGAGCAGTACTTC
>TRBV30|few|NA|TRBJ1-2
CAWSEGEIHYGYTF
TGTGCCTGGAGTGAGGGGGAGATCCACTATGGCTACACCTTC
>TRBV27|few|NA|TRBJ1-5
CASSGGQPQILPQHF
TGTGCCAGCAGCGGCGGACAGCCGCAAATCCTGCCCCAGCATTTT
>TRBV29-1|many|TRBD1|TRBJ1-2
CSAWTGGGYGYTF
TGCAGCGCTTGGACAGGGGGCGGGTATGGCTACACCTTC
>TRBV5-1|many|NA|TRBJ2-7
CASSLNLGGGTYEQYF
TGCGCCAGCAGCTTGAATCTCGGGGGTGGGACCTACGAGCAGTACTTC
>TRBV6-4|medium-sized|NA|TRBJ2-3
CASSEKSGRADTQYF
TGTGCCAGCAGTGAAAAATCCGGGCGGGCAGATACGCAGTATTTT
>TRBV5-4|many|TRBD1|TRBJ2-2
CASSWDSRTGELFF
TGTGCCAGCAGCTGGGACAGTAGGACCGGGGAGCTGTTTTTT
>TRBV7-3|many|NA|TRBJ1-2
CASSLRAGYGYTF
TGTGCCAGCAGCTTAAGGGCGGGTTATGGCTACACCTTC
>TRBV6-5|many|NA|TRBJ1-3
CASGEGHSGNTIYF
TGTGCCTCGGGGGAGGGTCACTCTGGAAACACCATATATTTT
>TRBV10-3|medium-sized|NA|TRBJ1-1
CAISESSGRALAEAFF
TGTGCCATCAGTGAGTCGTCGGGTAGAGCGCTAGCTGAAGCTTTCTTT